This entry is about one T cell receptor beta chain. These data are taken from a study of blood T cell repertoires in COVID-19. The CDR3 consists of 14 residues. The ends were cut back, 4 bases at V and 1 base at J, with 9 bases in the middle. CDR1 and CDR2 from the germline V gene are MNHEY and SVGAGI. Generated by immunoSEQ multiplex PCR, the TCRdb table keeps only in-frame clones and is missing some. The table includes 250,000 to 350,000 clones, approximately 83% detected once. For recovered donors of Cohort 3, there were two negative PCRs, clearance, or symptom resolution. The TCR sequence derives from a woman aged 25-40 years who had recovered from COVID-19. The sample consisted of PBMCs or T cells enriched from blood (not recorded which). The chain has TRBV6-5 and TRBJ2-3; no definite D call. Here the CDR3 DNA reads TGTGCCAGCAGTTTTAACGGTGGCACAGATACGCAGTATTTT. Residues: CASSFNGGTDTQYF.